This T cell receptor (beta chain) was found in a study of early T cells in non-severe SARS-CoV-2 infection. This clonotype was counted at least ten times. The CDR3 is 15 amino acids. Germline values: CDR1 SGHAT, CDR2 FQNNGV. V gave up 6 bases and J gave up 2 bases, with 15 bases separating them. Individual cDNA molecules each received unique molecular identifiers attached to them. TCRdb re-called the 5' RACE reads with MiXCR, one entry per CDR3 protein. The table records some 66,000 distinct CDR3 sequences, 8% to 9.5% of them present only once. The receptor comes from an adult who was a healthcare worker with PCR-confirmed SARS-CoV-2 infection or an uninfected control (not recorded which). The chain couples TRBV11-2 to TRBJ2-3; maybe TRBD2 (6 bases). Sequenced material: whole blood. The CDR3, as DNA: TGTGCCAGCAGTCCACGGGGGAGGAACACAGATACGCAGTATTTT. The encoded protein is CASSPRGRNTDTQYF.